This TCR beta chain was recorded in a study of blood T cell repertoires in COVID-19. Turning to the study itself: Whether acute or convalescent, the COVID-19 samples came from the United States, Italy and Spain.

The CDR3 is made up of 15 amino acids. The germline V gene encodes CDR1 SGHTA and CDR2 FQGNSA. The V segment lost 0 bases and the J segment 6 bases; nucleotides outside the gene matches: 4. Libraries were prepared by immunoSEQ multiplex PCR; TCRdb keeps only in-frame clonotypes and omits some of them. Here the sample spans around 200,000 clones, roughly 80% being singletons. The V gene is TRBV7-2, the J gene TRBJ1-4, with TRBD1 identical over 7 bases. The sequence came from a woman aged 80 or older with acute or convalescent COVID-19. The sequenced sample consisted of peripheral blood. The CDR3 reads CASSLAIQGHEKLFF. The CDR3 nucleotides read TGTGCCAGCAGCTTAGCGATACAGGGGCATGAAAAACTGTTTTTT.